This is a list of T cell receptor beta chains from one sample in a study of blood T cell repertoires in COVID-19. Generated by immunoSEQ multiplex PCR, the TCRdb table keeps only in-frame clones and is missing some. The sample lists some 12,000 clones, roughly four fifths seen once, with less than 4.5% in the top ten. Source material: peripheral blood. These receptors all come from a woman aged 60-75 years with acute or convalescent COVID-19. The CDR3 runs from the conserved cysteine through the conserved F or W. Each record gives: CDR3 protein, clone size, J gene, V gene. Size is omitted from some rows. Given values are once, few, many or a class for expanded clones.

cdr3_aa: CASSQRQANQPQHF
clone_size: .
j_call: TRBJ1-5
v_call: TRBV5-6

cdr3_aa: CASSSPGHLDDYGYTF
clone_size: .
j_call: TRBJ1-2
v_call: TRBV21-1

cdr3_aa: CASRPGGPLTGMNTEAFF
clone_size: .
j_call: TRBJ1-1
v_call: TRBV7-2

cdr3_aa: CASSLALAGFTYEQYF
clone_size: .
j_call: TRBJ2-7
v_call: TRBV5-1

cdr3_aa: CASSWWDRVSPLHF
clone_size: .
j_call: TRBJ1-6
v_call: TRBV19

cdr3_aa: CASSHGLNTGELFF
clone_size: .
j_call: TRBJ2-2
v_call: TRBV7-2

cdr3_aa: CASSLGTVGNTIYF
clone_size: .
j_call: TRBJ1-3
v_call: TRBV11-3

cdr3_aa: CASQPGTGMVGAKNIQYF
clone_size: .
j_call: TRBJ2-4
v_call: TRBV5-1

cdr3_aa: CASSSLTGNEKLFF
clone_size: .
j_call: TRBJ1-4
v_call: TRBV27

cdr3_aa: CASSPPGEANEKLFF
clone_size: once
j_call: TRBJ1-4
v_call: TRBV18

cdr3_aa: CASSTQGNQPQHF
clone_size: .
j_call: TRBJ1-5
v_call: TRBV7-9

cdr3_aa: CAINLGGGSYNEQFF
clone_size: once
j_call: TRBJ2-1
v_call: TRBV10-3

cdr3_aa: CASSENSYGYTF
clone_size: .
j_call: TRBJ1-2
v_call: TRBV2

cdr3_aa: CASSDGQSYYEQYF
clone_size: once
j_call: TRBJ2-7
v_call: TRBV18

cdr3_aa: CASSQFGVGRDEQFF
clone_size: .
j_call: TRBJ2-1
v_call: TRBV3-1/TRBV3-2

cdr3_aa: CASQEDSLYNEQFF
clone_size: .
j_call: TRBJ2-1
v_call: TRBV6-5

cdr3_aa: CASRRSSNYEQYF
clone_size: .
j_call: TRBJ2-7
v_call: TRBV5-1

cdr3_aa: CASSQTGLNTGELFF
clone_size: few
j_call: TRBJ2-2
v_call: TRBV2

cdr3_aa: CSARRAYEQYF
clone_size: .
j_call: TRBJ2-7
v_call: TRBV20-1

cdr3_aa: CASSEALHRRNTEAFF
clone_size: .
j_call: TRBJ1-1
v_call: TRBV6-1

cdr3_aa: CASSSGGSSYNEQFF
clone_size: .
j_call: TRBJ2-1
v_call: TRBV6-5

cdr3_aa: CASSRTSSYNEQFF
clone_size: .
j_call: TRBJ2-1
v_call: TRBV11-3

cdr3_aa: CAMGGKGTEAFF
clone_size: .
j_call: TRBJ1-1
v_call: TRBV10-3

cdr3_aa: CASRYGGANTGELFF
clone_size: .
j_call: TRBJ2-2
v_call: TRBV6-5

cdr3_aa: CASSREGSTDTQYF
clone_size: .
j_call: TRBJ2-3
v_call: TRBV7-9

cdr3_aa: CASSRGQGRSPLHF
clone_size: .
j_call: TRBJ1-6
v_call: TRBV4-1

cdr3_aa: CASSPGTSGDADTQYF
clone_size: .
j_call: TRBJ2-3
v_call: TRBV3-1/TRBV3-2

cdr3_aa: CARSGGGATYEQYF
clone_size: .
j_call: TRBJ2-7
v_call: TRBV5-1

cdr3_aa: CASSLARSGTGELFF
clone_size: .
j_call: TRBJ2-2
v_call: TRBV5-1

cdr3_aa: CAISGGDGLNYGYTF
clone_size: .
j_call: TRBJ1-2
v_call: TRBV10-3

cdr3_aa: CASSIFRGGHYGYTF
clone_size: .
j_call: TRBJ1-2
v_call: TRBV19

cdr3_aa: CASTRGTKETQYF
clone_size: .
j_call: TRBJ2-5
v_call: TRBV6-6

cdr3_aa: CASSPGSRNTEAFF
clone_size: .
j_call: TRBJ1-1
v_call: TRBV18

cdr3_aa: CASSPPPADTQYF
clone_size: .
j_call: TRBJ2-3
v_call: TRBV7-2

cdr3_aa: CASSQGRGSNQPQHF
clone_size: .
j_call: TRBJ1-5
v_call: TRBV4-1

cdr3_aa: CASSASGTSVADTQYF
clone_size: .
j_call: TRBJ2-3
v_call: TRBV27

cdr3_aa: CASRPTGMAGTDTQYF
clone_size: .
j_call: TRBJ2-3
v_call: TRBV7-9

cdr3_aa: CASSLQGHETQYF
clone_size: .
j_call: TRBJ2-5
v_call: TRBV5-4

cdr3_aa: CASSEVQRFGGELFF
clone_size: .
j_call: TRBJ2-2
v_call: TRBV10-1

cdr3_aa: CASSWRTGPTEAFF
clone_size: .
j_call: TRBJ1-1
v_call: TRBV5-6

cdr3_aa: CASKPGQGSGELFF
clone_size: .
j_call: TRBJ2-2
v_call: TRBV11-3